This T cell receptor beta chain was obtained from a study of shared clonotypes between healthy human individuals. Clones were read by immunoSEQ multiplex PCR, and TCRdb kept only the in-frame ones, dropping some. This table holds more than 2 million clones, 95% found once. Study-wide results and caveats: Larger estimated richness was generally recorded for naive subsets relative to memory subsets. Generation probability values for non-shared clonotypes were lower than those for clonotypes shared by all four donors.

The CDR3 extends over 12 amino acids. Trimming removed 6 bases from V and 13 bases from J, with 15 bases in between. CDR1 and CDR2 from the germline V gene are MDHEN and SYDVKM. About this clone: Its antigen is still unknown.

The clonotype originates from a man aged 18 to 29 in good health. The specimen sequenced was naive CD4+ T cells sorted from blood. The subset is: CD45RA+ positively selected. The rearrangement joins TRBV28 to TRBJ1-4; D is unresolved. The CDR3 coding sequence is TGTGCCAGCAGCTCTTTGGCGGGAGGACTGTTTTTT. Its protein is CASSSLAGGLFF.